This record covers a single T cell receptor (beta chain). The source material, RNA transcripts, was used to amplify TCR beta CDR3 regions. In the first-round RT-PCR of the TCR CDR3, the HTBI primer set was used. MiXCR, applied by TCRdb to the multiplex PCR reads, yields one record per CDR3 protein. The sample lists 500,000 or so distinct CDR3 sequences, about a sixth occurring once. This entry belongs to a study of T cells in Graves' hyperthyroidism and ophthalmopathy. Input material: blood. The sequence came from a woman aged 18-29 years with Graves' ophthalmopathy.

This CDR3 reads CASSQGGSYEQYF. Written as DNA, the CDR3 is TGTGCCAGCAGCCAAGGCGGCTCCTACGAGCAGTACTTC. The genes are TRBV4-2 and TRBJ2-7; D gene unclear. This CDR3 has 13 residues. Per germline, CDR1 LGHNA and CDR2 YNFKEQ. V was pared by 1 base and J by 0 bases, with 4 bases between.